This TCR beta chain appears in the sequencing data of a study of T cell changes during pregnancy in multiple sclerosis. Method: immunoSEQ multiplex PCR; TCRdb's copy keeps in-frame clones and lacks some. The data contain about 67,000 clones, 70% to 90% of them singletons. V trimming: 4 bases; J trimming: 4 bases; junction bases outside the gene matches: 9. The V gene's germline CDR1 is SGHVS and CDR2 FQNEAQ. This CDR3 has 16 residues. The sequence was obtained from a female donor with multiple sclerosis, enrolled in a pregnancy study. The specimen comprised peripheral blood, sampled in the first trimester of pregnancy. The chain employs TRBV7-8 and TRBJ2-3; 9 nucleotides match TRBD2. The CDR3 loop reads CASSSPGSGGADTQYF. CDR3 DNA sequence: TGTGCCAGCAGCTCCCCCGGTAGCGGGGGAGCAGATACGCAGTATTTT.